This T cell receptor (beta chain) emerged from a study of cytomegalovirus exposure and HLA in healthy donors. Overall study results and limits: Most TCRs appeared rarely, but some public TCRs recurred in many donors.

Concerning this clone itself: Its antigen is still unknown.

Trimming cost V 2 bases and J 12 bases; bases outside gene matches: 8. The CDR3 loop spans 14 amino acids. The V gene's germline CDR1 is MGHDK and CDR2 SYGVNS. PCR was performed using 60 Vbeta and 13 Jbeta primers. Profiled with immunoSEQ multiplex PCR; TCRdb holds only in-frame clones, not every one. The repertoire holds approximately 100,000 clones, with around 73% as singletons. The sample was PBMCs. The source is a woman aged 40 to 49 in good health and CMV-seropositive. V is TRBV25-1 and J is TRBJ2-7; 12 bases map to TRBD2. CDR3 amino acids: CASSEPGLAGPPYF. CDR3 sequence (DNA): TGTGCCAGCAGTGAACCCGGACTAGCGGGACCCCCGTACTTC.